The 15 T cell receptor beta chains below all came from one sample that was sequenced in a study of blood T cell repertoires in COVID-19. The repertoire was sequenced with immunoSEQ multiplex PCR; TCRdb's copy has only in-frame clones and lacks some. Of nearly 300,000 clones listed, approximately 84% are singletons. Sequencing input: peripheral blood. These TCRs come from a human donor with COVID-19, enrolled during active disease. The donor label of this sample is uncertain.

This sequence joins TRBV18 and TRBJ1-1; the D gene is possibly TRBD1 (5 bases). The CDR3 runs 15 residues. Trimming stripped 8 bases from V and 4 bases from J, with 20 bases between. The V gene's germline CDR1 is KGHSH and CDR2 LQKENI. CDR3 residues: CASTGGGGIGTEAFF. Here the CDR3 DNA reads TGTGCCAGCACAGGCGGTGGAGGGATCGGCACTGAAGCTTTCTTT.

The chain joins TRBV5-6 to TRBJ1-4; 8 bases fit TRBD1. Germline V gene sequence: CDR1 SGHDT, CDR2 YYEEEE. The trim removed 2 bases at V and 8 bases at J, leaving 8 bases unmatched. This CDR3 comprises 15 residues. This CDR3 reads CASSFPQGAREKLFF. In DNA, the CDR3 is TGTGCCAGCAGCTTCCCCCAGGGGGCCCGGGAAAAACTGTTTTTT. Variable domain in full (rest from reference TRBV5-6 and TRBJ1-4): DAGVTQSPTHLIKTRGQQVTLRCSPKSGHDTVSWYQQALGQGPQFIFQYYEEEERQRGNFPDRFSGHQFPNYSSELNVNALLLGDSALYLCASSFPQGAREKLFFGSGTQLSVL.

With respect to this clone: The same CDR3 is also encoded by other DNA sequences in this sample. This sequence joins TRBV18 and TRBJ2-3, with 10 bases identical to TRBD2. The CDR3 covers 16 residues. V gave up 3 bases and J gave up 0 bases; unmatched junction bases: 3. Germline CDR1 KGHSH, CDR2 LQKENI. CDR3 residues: CASSPRLAGSTDTQYF. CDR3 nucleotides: TGTGCCAGCTCACCTAGACTAGCGGGTAGCACAGATACGCAGTATTTT.

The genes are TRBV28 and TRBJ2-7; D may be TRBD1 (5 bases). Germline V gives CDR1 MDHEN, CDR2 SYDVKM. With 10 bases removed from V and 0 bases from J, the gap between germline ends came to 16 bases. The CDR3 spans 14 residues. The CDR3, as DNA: TGTGCCACCAGAAAAGGGGCACGCTCCTACGAGCAGTACTTC. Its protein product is CATRKGARSYEQYF.

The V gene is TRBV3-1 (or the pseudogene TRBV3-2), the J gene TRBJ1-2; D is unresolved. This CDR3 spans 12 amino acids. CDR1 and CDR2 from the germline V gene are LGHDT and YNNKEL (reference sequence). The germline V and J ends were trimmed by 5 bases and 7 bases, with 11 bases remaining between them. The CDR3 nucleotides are TGTGCCAGCAGCTCCGGTGAGGCTGGCTACACCTTC. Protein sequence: CASSSGEAGYTF.

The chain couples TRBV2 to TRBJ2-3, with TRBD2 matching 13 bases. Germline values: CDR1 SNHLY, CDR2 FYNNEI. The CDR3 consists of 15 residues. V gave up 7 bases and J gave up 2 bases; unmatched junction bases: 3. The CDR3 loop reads CASNGLAGVTDTQYF. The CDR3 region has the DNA TGTGCCAGCAACGGACTAGCGGGAGTCACAGATACGCAGTATTTT.

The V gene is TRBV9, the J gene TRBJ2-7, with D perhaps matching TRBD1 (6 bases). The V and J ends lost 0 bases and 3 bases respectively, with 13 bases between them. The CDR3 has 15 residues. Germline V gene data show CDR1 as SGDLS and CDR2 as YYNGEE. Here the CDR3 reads CASSVGPGASYEQYF. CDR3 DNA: TGTGCCAGCAGCGTAGGACCAGGGGCGAGCTACGAGCAGTACTTC.

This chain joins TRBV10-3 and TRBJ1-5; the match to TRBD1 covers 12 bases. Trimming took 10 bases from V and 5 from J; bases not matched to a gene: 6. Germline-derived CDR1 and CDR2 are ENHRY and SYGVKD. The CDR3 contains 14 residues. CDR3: CATAGQGADQPQHF. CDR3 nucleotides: TGTGCCACCGCGGGACAGGGGGCAGATCAGCCCCAGCATTTT.

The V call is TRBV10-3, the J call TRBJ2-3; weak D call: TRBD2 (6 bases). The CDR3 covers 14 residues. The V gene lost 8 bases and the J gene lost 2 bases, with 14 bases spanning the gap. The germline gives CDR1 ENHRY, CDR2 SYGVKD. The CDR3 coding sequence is TGTGCCATCCGGAGTAGCGGAAACACAGATACGCAGTATTTT. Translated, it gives CAIRSSGNTDTQYF.

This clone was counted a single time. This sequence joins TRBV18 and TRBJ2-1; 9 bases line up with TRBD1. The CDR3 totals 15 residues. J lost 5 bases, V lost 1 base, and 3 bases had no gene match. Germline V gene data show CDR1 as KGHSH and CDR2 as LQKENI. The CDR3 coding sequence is TGTGCCAGCTCACCACTGGGACAGGGAGACAATGAGCAGTTCTTC. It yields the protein CASSPLGQGDNEQFF.

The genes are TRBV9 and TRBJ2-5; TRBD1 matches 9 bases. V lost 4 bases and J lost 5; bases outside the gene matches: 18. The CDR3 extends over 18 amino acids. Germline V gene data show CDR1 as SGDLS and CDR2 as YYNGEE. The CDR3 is CASSSSPLPTGGGETQYF. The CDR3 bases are TGTGCCAGCAGCTCCTCCCCGTTGCCGACAGGGGGTGGGGAGACCCAGTACTTC.

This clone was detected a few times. The CDR3 DNA sequence: TGTGCCAGCAGCTTAGGCAGGGATGTAGGCAATGAGCAGTTCTTC. It encodes CASSLGRDVGNEQFF. V and J are TRBV11-2 and TRBJ2-1, with D possibly being TRBD1 (5 bases). V was trimmed by 1 base and J by 6 bases, leaving 13 bases between them. There are 15 residues in the CDR3. Germline V gene lookup returns CDR1 SGHAT and CDR2 FQNNGV.

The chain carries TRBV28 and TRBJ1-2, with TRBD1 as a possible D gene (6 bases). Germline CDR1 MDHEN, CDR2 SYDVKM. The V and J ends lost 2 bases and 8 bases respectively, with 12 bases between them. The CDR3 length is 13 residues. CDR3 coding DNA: TGTGCCAGCAGTTTAGCACAGGGAAGCGGCTACACCTTC. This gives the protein CASSLAQGSGYTF.

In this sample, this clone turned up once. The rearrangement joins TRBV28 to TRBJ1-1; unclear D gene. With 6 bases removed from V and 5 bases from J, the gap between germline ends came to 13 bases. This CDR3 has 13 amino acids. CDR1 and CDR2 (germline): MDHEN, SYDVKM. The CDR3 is CASSPRRRTEAFF. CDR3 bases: TGTGCCAGCAGCCCCCGCCGGCGGACTGAAGCTTTCTTT.

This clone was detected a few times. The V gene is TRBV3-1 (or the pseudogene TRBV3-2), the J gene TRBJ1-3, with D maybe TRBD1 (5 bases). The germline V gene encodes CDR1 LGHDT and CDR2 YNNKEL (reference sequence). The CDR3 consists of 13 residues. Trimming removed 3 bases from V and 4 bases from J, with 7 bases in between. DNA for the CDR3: TGTGCCAGCAGCCAGCCAGGGGGAAACACCATATATTTT. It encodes CASSQPGGNTIYF.